This TCR beta chain was profiled in a study of regulatory T cells in long-lasting Graves disease. Combining iRepertoire HTBI primers with Arm-PCR of CDR3 regions, the authors built TCR beta libraries. From the multiplex PCR reads, TCRdb called clonotypes with MiXCR, one entry per CDR3 protein. The table shows approximately 690,000 distinct CDR3 sequences, with 30% occurring only once. CDR1 is DFQATT, CDR2 SNEGSKA, per germline (reference sequence). CDR3 length: 14 residues. Trimming pared 5 bases from V and 1 base from J, leaving 15 bases between. As for time point: persistent/refractory GD, antithyroid drugs over 5 years with positive TRAb. Isolated PBMC RNA provided the starting material for the TCR library.

Sequencing used peripheral blood mononuclear cells (PBMCs), obtained when the disease was refractory, from a patient treated with antithyroid drugs. The sequence derives from a female donor with Graves disease. The chain couples TRBV20-1 to TRBJ2-7; a weak D match, TRBD2 (6 bases). The CDR3 coding sequence is TGCAGTGCTGTACCCGGGAGCGGGTCCTACGAGCAGTACTTC. It codes for CSAVPGSGSYEQYF.